This T cell receptor (beta chain) came from a study of cytomegalovirus exposure and HLA in healthy donors. Healthy people donating bone marrow made up the donors. The V gene end was trimmed by 2 bases and the J gene end by 2 bases; junction bases not matched to a gene: 10. The CDR3 consists of 17 residues. Germline V CDR1 and CDR2: SGHVS, FNYEAQ. Primers for the PCR totalled 60 Vbeta and 13 Jbeta. The table came from immunoSEQ multiplex PCR; TCRdb's copy has only in-frame clones and leaves some out. This table has about 150,000 clones, 75% to 85% appearing once. The gene calls are TRBV7-6 and TRBJ1-2; 8 positions match TRBD1. The specimen was PBMCs. The sequence was collected from a woman aged 40 to 50 in good health and CMV-seronegative. CDR3: CASSLPYTGGKNYGYTF. The CDR3 DNA follows: TGTGCCAGCAGCTTACCTTACACAGGGGGGAAAAACTATGGCTACACCTTC. Looking up the rest from reference TRBV7-6 and TRBJ1-2 gives the full variable domain: GAGVSQSPRYKVTKRGQDVALRCDPISGHVSLYWYRQALGQGPEFLTYFNYEAQQDKSGLPNDRFSAERPEGSISTLTIQRTEQRDSAMYRCASSLPYTGGKNYGYTFGSGTRLTVV.